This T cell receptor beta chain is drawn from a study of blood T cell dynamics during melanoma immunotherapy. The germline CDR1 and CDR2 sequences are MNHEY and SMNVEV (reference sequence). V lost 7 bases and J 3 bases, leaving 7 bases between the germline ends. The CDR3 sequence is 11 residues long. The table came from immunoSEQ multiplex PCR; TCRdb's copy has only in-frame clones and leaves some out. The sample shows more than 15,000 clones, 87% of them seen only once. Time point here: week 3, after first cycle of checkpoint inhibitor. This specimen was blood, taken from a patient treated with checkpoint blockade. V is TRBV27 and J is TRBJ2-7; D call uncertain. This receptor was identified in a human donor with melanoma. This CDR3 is CASIYGYEQYF. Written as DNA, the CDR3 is TGTGCCAGCATCTACGGCTACGAGCAGTACTTC.